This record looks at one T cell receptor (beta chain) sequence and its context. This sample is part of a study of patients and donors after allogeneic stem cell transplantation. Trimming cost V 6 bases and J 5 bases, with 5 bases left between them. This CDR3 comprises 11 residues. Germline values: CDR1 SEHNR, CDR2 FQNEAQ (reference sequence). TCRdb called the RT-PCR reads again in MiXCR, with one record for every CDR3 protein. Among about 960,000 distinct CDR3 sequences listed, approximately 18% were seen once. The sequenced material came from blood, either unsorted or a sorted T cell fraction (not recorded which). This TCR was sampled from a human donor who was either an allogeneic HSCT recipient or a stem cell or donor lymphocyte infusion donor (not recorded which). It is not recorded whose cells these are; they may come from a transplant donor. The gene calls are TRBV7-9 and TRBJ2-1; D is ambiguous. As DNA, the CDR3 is TGTGCCAGCAGTTGGGACAATGAGCAGTTCTTC. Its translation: CASSWDNEQFF.